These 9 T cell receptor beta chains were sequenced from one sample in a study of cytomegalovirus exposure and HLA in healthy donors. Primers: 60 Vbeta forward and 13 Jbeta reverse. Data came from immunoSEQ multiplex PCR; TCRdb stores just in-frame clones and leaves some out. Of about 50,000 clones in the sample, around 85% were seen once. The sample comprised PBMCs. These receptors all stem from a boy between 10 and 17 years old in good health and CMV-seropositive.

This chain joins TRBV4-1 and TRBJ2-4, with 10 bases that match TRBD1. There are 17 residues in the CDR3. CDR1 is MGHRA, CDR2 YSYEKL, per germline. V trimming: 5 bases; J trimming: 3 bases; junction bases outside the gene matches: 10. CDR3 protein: CASSYGEGTGVKNIQYF. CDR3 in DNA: TGCGCCAGCAGCTACGGTGAGGGGACAGGGGTCAAAAACATTCAGTACTTC.

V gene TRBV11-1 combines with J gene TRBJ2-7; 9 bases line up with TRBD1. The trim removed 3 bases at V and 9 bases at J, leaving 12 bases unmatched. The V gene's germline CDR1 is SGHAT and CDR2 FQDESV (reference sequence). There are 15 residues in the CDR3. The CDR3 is CASSFTGTGPNGQYF. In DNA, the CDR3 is TGTGCCAGCAGCTTTACCGGGACAGGGCCGAATGGGCAGTACTTC.

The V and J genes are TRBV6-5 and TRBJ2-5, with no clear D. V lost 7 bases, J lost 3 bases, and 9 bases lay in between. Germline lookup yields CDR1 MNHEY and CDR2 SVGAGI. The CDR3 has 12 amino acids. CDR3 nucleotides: TGTGCCAGCACTACTATAGAAGAGACCCAGTACTTC. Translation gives CASTTIEETQYF.

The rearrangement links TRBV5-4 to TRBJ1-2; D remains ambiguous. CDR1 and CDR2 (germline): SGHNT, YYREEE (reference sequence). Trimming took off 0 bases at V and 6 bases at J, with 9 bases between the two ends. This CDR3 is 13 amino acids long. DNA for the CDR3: TGTGCCAGCAGCTTGGGACAATTCGATGGCTACACCTTC. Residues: CASSLGQFDGYTF.

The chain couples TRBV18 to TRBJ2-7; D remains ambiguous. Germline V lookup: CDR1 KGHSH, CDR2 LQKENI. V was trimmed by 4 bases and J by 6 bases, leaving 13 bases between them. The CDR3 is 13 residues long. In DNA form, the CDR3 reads TGTGCCAGCTCACGCGCACCCGCCCTCGAGCAGTACTTC. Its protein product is CASSRAPALEQYF.

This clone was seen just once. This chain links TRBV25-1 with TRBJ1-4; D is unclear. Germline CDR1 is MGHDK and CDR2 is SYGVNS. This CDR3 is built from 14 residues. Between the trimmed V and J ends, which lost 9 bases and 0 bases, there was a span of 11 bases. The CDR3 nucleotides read TGTGCCAGATGGCTGAGGGCAACTAATGAAAAACTGTTTTTT. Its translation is CARWLRATNEKLFF.

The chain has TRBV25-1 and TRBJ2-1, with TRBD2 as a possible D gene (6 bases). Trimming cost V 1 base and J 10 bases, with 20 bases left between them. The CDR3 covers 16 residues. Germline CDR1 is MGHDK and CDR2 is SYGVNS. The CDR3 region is CASSEWRDLPETEQFF. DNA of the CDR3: TGTGCCAGCAGTGAATGGAGGGACCTCCCGGAAACGGAGCAGTTCTTC.

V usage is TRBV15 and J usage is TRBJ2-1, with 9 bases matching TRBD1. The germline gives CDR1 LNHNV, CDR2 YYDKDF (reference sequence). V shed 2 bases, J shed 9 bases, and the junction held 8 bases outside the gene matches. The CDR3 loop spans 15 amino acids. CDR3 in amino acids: CATSRPLGQGAEQFF. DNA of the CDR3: TGTGCCACCAGCAGACCCTTGGGACAGGGAGCTGAGCAGTTCTTC.

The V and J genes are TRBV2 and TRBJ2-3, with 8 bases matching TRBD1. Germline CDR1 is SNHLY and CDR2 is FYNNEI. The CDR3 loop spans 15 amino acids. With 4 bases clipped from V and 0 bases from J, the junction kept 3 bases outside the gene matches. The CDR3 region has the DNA TGTGCCAGCAGTGTAGGACAGGGAAGCACAGATACGCAGTATTTT. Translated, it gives CASSVGQGSTDTQYF.